This T cell receptor (beta chain) was identified during a study of cytomegalovirus exposure and HLA in healthy donors. At the level of the study: The 90 to 150 validation repertoires used a platform that matched the one used for the 600 to 750 first-cohort repertoires, as a later analysis reported.

Separation from the roughly 700-subject first cohort characterized the roughly 110-subject validation cohort, to which the donors belonged. Trimming took 0 bases from V and 5 from J, leaving 11 bases between them. Looked up from germline, CDR1 is SGHRS and CDR2 is YFSETQ. The CDR3 consists of 14 residues. Points on this clone: Its antigen is not identified.

Study-level points and caveats: Published work reported that the classifier diagnosed cytomegalovirus status with high specificity and sensitivity. Confirmation was obtained in vitro that a few CMV-associated chains are specific for CMV antigens.

The protocol was immunoSEQ multiplex PCR, while the TCRdb copy is restricted to in-frame clones and leaves out a portion. The sample has roughly 59,000 clones; 90% to 95% are singletons. The source is a man aged 18-30 years in good health and CMV-seropositive. The rearrangement uses TRBV5-1 and TRBJ2-5; tentatively, D is TRBD1 (5 bases). The sample was PBMCs. CDR3: CASSLVRKGETQYF. CDR3 nucleotide sequence: TGCGCCAGCAGCTTGGTTCGAAAGGGGGAGACCCAGTACTTC.